Reported below is one TCR beta chain. Its specific antigen is unknown. A read error may produce the germline difference seen at one junction end. The method was 5' RACE. For sequencing, an Illumina HiSeq 2500 was employed. A second PCR of roughly 7 to 12 cycles was run with a J-beta primer mix and a sample-barcoded 5' primer. A template-switch 5' adaptor carrying 12 random nucleotides introduced a unique molecular identifier onto each TCR beta cDNA molecule. At least 3 million CDR3-containing paired-end reads were obtained from each sample. All of the RNA was converted into first-strand cDNA using the Mint cDNA synthesis kit, with a TRBC-specific oligonucleotide serving as the primer. Following uracil-DNA glycosylase treatment, all cDNA underwent a first 18-cycle PCR with the universal primers M1SS and BC2_uni_R. The source study handled its data this way. For normalization, 1 million high-quality reads, each with a distinct molecular identifier, were randomly selected from each sample. Instead of being binned into consensus sequences, reads that shared molecular identifiers were thrown out. CDR3 identification, clonotype clustering and error correction used MiTCR with a Q25 quality threshold and the strictest error-elimination algorithm. A nonparametric unseen species model with Euler transformation was used to estimate a lower bound on total TCR beta diversity. The public reads were reanalyzed by TCRdb: fastp trimming at Q25, MiXCR alignment, in-frame beta chains only. Entries are consolidated by CDR3 protein sequence, retaining the most common genes and DNA. TCRdb, rather than the study authors, made the V and J calls. For this sample there are about 1.5 million distinct CDR3 sequences; about 42% appear just once. More than 4% of the sample goes to the ten largest clones.

The entry originates in a study of blood T cells in healthy people across ages (dated by TCRdb to between 2014 and 2017). In the study overall: In model experiments, roughly one uniquely barcoded TCR beta cDNA molecule per two T cells was captured by template switching. Donors were grouped into four age groups: young (average roughly 16 years), middle-aged (39), aged (around 60) and long-lived (about 89). The study measured age-related changes in TCR beta repertoire diversity using deep sequencing normalized with unique cDNA molecular identifiers. Donors of different ages were randomly distributed across sequencing lanes to avoid experimental bias. For two donors (one aged 18 to 29 and one aged 80 or older), the study analyzed two additional independent replicas of 1 million unique cDNA reads from the same blood draw. Broader findings and caveats from the paper: Observed TCR beta diversity per million T cells fell roughly linearly with age, and a significant reduction was already apparent by age approximately 40. Bulk unsorted PBMC profiling prevented conclusive comparison of naive and antigen-experienced compartments. A strong correlation was found between observed TCR beta diversity and the percentage of naive T cells measured by flow cytometry. Because the CMV infection status of the donors was unknown, age-related changes in expanded clonotypes may potentially have been confounded. The long-lived group showed more naive CD4+ T cells, fewer expanded clones and increased TCR diversity than the aged group, suggesting age selection. Total diversity estimates from one million sequenced T cells were considered lower bounds and underestimates.

Systemically healthy Caucasian individuals from Russia, 39 in total and aged about 6 to 95 years, were included as donors. Each donor gave about 9.2 milliliters of peripheral blood, drawn into EDTA-treated Vacutainer tubes. PBMCs were isolated by Ficoll-Paque density-gradient centrifugation, with at least 6.5 million obtained per sample. Total RNA, at least 6 micrograms per sample, was extracted from PBMCs with Trizol reagent. For every donor, an aliquot of PBMCs went through flow cytometry to measure the percentages of naive CD45RAhigh/CD27high T cells. The sequence was collected from a woman under 30 in good health. Sequencing input: blood.

CDR3 sequence: CANSFSRQGSYEQYF. The sequenced DNA is TGTGCCAACAGTTTTTCGCGGCAGGGGTCCTACGAGCAGTACTTC. The rearranged segments are TRBV28 and TRBJ2-7; a tentative D call is TRBD1 (6 bases match). The CDR3 runs 15 residues from the cysteine to the phenylalanine. Here the CDR3 DNA is all that survives: 45 bases in frame from base 1. CDR1 and CDR2, looked up from the germline V gene, are MDHEN and SYDVKM.